The rows below give T cell receptor beta chains drawn from one sample of a study of cytomegalovirus exposure and HLA in healthy donors. Some clones are missing from TCRdb's copy, which holds only in-frame ones; the method was immunoSEQ multiplex PCR. The repertoire table contains roughly 200,000 clones. Sample: PBMCs. These receptors originate from a girl aged 2-10 years in good health and CMV-seropositive. The CDR3 runs from the conserved cysteine through the conserved F or W.

J: TRBJ2-5; V: TRBV2; CDR3: CASSGGQVRETQYF
J: TRBJ2-5; V: TRBV5-1; CDR3: CASSRPETGETQYF
J: .; V: TRBV4-1; CDR3: CASSQSGNHEQYF
J: TRBJ2-7; V: TRBV2; CDR3: CASSAAAGPSYEQYF
J: TRBJ2-1; V: TRBV4-1; CDR3: CASSRVQGANEQFF
J: TRBJ2-1; V: TRBV27; CDR3: CASSRGDSPFLGYYNEQFF
J: TRBJ2-2; V: TRBV4-2; CDR3: CASSQAPGRGSGGELFF
J: TRBJ1-4; V: TRBV27; CDR3: CASSLRGLSEKLFF
J: TRBJ2-7; V: TRBV5-1; CDR3: CASSLLAGGYEQYF
J: TRBJ2-7; V: TRBV14; CDR3: CASSQGQGGNEQYF
J: TRBJ2-7; V: TRBV7-3; CDR3: CASSAVAGEQYF
J: TRBJ2-7; V: TRBV4-1; CDR3: CASSGTGVYEQYF
J: TRBJ1-2; V: TRBV2; CDR3: CASDDRPLSYGYTF
J: TRBJ2-7; V: TRBV15; CDR3: CATSRAGTSGSYEQYF
J: TRBJ1-5; V: TRBV30; CDR3: CAWSVGTGINQPQHF
J: TRBJ2-1; V: TRBV5-5; CDR3: CASSLVRGLSEQFF
J: TRBJ2-5; V: TRBV28; CDR3: CASSLAGGQETQYF
J: TRBJ2-3; V: TRBV7-6; CDR3: CASSLGLAGSTDTQYF
J: TRBJ1-2; V: TRBV27; CDR3: CASSFGRGGAHYGYTF
J: TRBJ2-4; V: TRBV2; CDR3: CASSPLSKNIQYF
J: TRBJ1-2; V: TRBV7-9; CDR3: CASSPGEDSYGYTF
J: TRBJ1-6; V: TRBV7-2; CDR3: CASSLKWGSDSPLHF